In this sample, the clone carrying this TCR beta chain turned up a few times. Its antigen is unknown. This entry comes from a study of CD8 T cells in ankylosing spondylitis. Overall study findings and caveats: Those disease-linked clones were CD8+; they were also relatively rare in peripheral blood. There was a TCR beta motif, made of 7 or 8 highly homologous variants, that appeared characteristic of ankylosing spondylitis blood. Disease-linked clones reportedly concentrated significantly in matched ankylosing spondylitis synovial fluid. Before this, some motif variants had been reported in reactive arthritis synovial fluid and blood.

The V end was cut by 5 bases, the J end by 3 bases, with 14 bases between. Germline loops: CDR1 MNHEY, CDR2 SVGEGT. CDR3 length: 15 residues. Molecular-barcoded quantitative 5'-RACE produced these TCR beta libraries. MiXCR was run by TCRdb on the 5' RACE reads, yielding one entry per CDR3 protein. The sample carries under 850,000 distinct CDR3 sequences, around a fifth recorded once. This chain uses TRBV6-2 or TRBV6-3 with TRBJ2-1; possible D gene TRBD2, 5 bases. The sequenced sample consisted of blood, either unsorted or a sorted T cell fraction (not recorded which). The TCR was taken from a male donor with ankylosing spondylitis. The CDR3 spells CASSSLTRDYNEQFF. As DNA, the CDR3 is TGTGCCAGCAGTAGCCTGACGAGGGACTACAATGAGCAGTTCTTC.